The T cell receptor (beta chain) described here comes from a study of shared clonotypes between healthy human individuals. Caucasian adults residing in Nashville, Tennessee made up all the donors. Both subsets, CD45RA+ naive and CD45RA-negative memory, were split from the CD4+ cells. Notes on the study in general: When compared with the clonotypes that were shared by all four sorted-subset donors, the non-shared clonotypes turned out to have lower generation probabilities. Naive subsets tended to show greater estimated richness than memory subsets.

The repertoire was sequenced with immunoSEQ multiplex PCR; TCRdb's copy has only in-frame clones and lacks some. The data hold more than 2,000,000 clones, with about 92% observed a single time. The V gene end was trimmed by 5 bases and the J gene end by 3 bases; junction bases not matched to a gene: 5. This CDR3 region has 14 residues. Germline CDR1 is MDHEN and CDR2 is SYDVKM. In the case of this clone: The antigen remains unidentified.

This sequence originates from a man younger than 35 in good health. Some clones in this sample may be carry-over from other donors' samples. The sequenced sample was naive CD4+ T cells from PBMCs. The subset: CD45RA+ positively selected. The rearrangement links TRBV28 to TRBJ1-2; TRBD1 matches 8 bases. CDR3 sequence reads: CASSLQGADYGYTF. CDR3 nucleotides: TGTGCCAGCAGTCTCCAGGGGGCAGACTATGGCTACACCTTC.